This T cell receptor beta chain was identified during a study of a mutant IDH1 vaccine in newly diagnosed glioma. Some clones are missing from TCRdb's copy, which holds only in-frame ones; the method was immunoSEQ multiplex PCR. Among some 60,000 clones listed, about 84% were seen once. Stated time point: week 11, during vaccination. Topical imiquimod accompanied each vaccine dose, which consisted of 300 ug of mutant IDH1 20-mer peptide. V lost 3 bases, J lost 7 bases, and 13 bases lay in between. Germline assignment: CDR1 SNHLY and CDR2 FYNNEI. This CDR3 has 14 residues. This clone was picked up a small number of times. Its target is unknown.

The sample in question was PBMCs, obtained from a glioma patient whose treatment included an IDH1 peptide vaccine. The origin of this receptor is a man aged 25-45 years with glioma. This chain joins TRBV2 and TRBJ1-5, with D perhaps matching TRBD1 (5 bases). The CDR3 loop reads CASSDGNRGQPQHF. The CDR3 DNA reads TGTGCCAGCAGTGATGGAAACCGGGGCCAGCCCCAGCATTTT.